These 5 T cell receptor beta chains were sequenced from one sample in a study of graft-versus-host responses after intestinal transplantation. The antigens of these receptors remain unknown. The table came from immunoSEQ multiplex PCR; TCRdb's copy has only in-frame clones and leaves some out. The sample lists more than 100,000 clones, 93% occurring once. The specimen was unstimulated CD8+ T cells sorted from spleen or lymph node cells, collected before intestinal transplant. The receptors were sampled from a human donor who received an intestinal transplant.

The V call is TRBV6-1, the J call TRBJ1-5; 9 bases agree with TRBD1. Germline CDR1 and CDR2: MNHNS and SASEGT. V dropped 1 base and J dropped 5; count of bases not matched to a gene: 3. The CDR3 length is 15 residues. CDR3 protein: CASSEDWDRDQPQHF. In nucleotides, the CDR3 is TGTGCCAGCAGTGAAGATTGGGACAGGGATCAGCCCCAGCATTTT.

V and J are TRBV5-1 and TRBJ2-5; TRBD2 agrees at 8 bases. The CDR3 totals 15 residues. The V and J ends lost 0 bases and 5 bases, in that order; junction bases with no gene match: 6. From germline, CDR1 is SGHRS and CDR2 YFSETQ. The CDR3 here is CASSLVGGEGETQYF. CDR3 coding DNA: TGCGCCAGCAGCTTGGTCGGGGGGGAAGGGGAGACCCAGTACTTC.

The chain joins TRBV6-1 to TRBJ1-2, with TRBD1 matching 7 bases. The CDR3 length is 13 residues. J was trimmed by 8 bases and V by 6 bases; bases with no gene match: 9. Looked up from germline, CDR1 is MNHNS and CDR2 is SASEGT. The CDR3 here is CASRRTGEEGYTF. In DNA form, the CDR3 reads TGTGCCAGCAGGCGGACAGGAGAAGAGGGCTACACCTTC.

The chain uses TRBV9 and TRBJ2-3; D perhaps matches TRBD1 (5 bases). CDR1 is SGDLS and CDR2 is YYNGEE in the germline V gene. This CDR3 region has 16 residues. Trimming took 0 bases from V and 2 from J, leaving 13 bases between them. CDR3 protein: CASSVEGRMSTDTQYF. The CDR3 nucleotides are TGTGCCAGCAGCGTAGAGGGGCGAATGTCCACAGATACGCAGTATTTT.

The gene calls are TRBV7-6 and TRBJ2-2, with 10 bases lining up with TRBD1. The CDR3 runs to 17 residues. V lost 0 bases to trimming and J lost 7 bases; unmatched junction nucleotides: 8. Germline V gives CDR1 SGHVS, CDR2 FNYEAQ. The CDR3 loop reads CASSLASGQGNNGELFF. In DNA form, the CDR3 reads TGTGCCAGCAGCTTAGCGTCGGGACAGGGGAATAACGGGGAGCTGTTTTTT.